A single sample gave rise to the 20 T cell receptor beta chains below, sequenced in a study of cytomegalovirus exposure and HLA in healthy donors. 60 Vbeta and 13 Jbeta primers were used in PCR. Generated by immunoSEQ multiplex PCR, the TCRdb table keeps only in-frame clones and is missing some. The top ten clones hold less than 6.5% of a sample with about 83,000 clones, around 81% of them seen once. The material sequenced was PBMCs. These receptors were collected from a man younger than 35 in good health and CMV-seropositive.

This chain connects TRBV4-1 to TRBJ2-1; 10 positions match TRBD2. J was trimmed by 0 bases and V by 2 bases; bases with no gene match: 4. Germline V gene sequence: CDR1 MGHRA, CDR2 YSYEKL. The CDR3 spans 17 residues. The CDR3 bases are TGCGCCAGCAGCCAAAGACTAGCGGGCCTCTCCTACAATGAGCAGTTCTTC. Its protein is CASSQRLAGLSYNEQFF.

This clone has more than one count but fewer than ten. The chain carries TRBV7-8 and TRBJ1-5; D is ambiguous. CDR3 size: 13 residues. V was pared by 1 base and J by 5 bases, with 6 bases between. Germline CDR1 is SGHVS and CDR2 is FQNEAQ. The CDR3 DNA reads TGTGCCAGCAGCTTAGTGCCGGATCAGCCCCAGCATTTT. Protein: CASSLVPDQPQHF.

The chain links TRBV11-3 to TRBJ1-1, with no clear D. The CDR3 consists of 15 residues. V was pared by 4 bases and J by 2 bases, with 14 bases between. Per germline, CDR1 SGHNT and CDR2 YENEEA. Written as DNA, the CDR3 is TGTGCCAGCAGCTCCTCTTTCGCCAGAAACACTGAAGCTTTCTTT. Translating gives CASSSSFARNTEAFF. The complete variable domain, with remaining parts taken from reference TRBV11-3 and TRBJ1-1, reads EAGVVQSPRYKIIEKKQPVAFWCNPISGHNTLYWYLQNLGQGPELLIRYENEEAVDDSQLPKDRFSAERLKGVDSTLKIQPAELGDSAVYLCASSSSFARNTEAFFGQGTRLTVV.

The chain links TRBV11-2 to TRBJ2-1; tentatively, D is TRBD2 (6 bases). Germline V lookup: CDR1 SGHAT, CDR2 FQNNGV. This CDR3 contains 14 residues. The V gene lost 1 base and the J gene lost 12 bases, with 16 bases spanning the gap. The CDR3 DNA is TGTGCCAGCAGCTTAGGCCTGCGGGGCTTAGGGCAGTTCTTC. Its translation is CASSLGLRGLGQFF.

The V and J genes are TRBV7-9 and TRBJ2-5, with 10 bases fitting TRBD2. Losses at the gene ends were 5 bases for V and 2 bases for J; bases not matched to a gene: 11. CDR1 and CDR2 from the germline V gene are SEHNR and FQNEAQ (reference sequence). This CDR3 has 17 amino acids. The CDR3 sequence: CASSPRLSGRGQETQYF. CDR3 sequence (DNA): TGTGCCAGCAGCCCGAGACTGAGCGGGAGGGGGCAAGAGACCCAGTACTTC.

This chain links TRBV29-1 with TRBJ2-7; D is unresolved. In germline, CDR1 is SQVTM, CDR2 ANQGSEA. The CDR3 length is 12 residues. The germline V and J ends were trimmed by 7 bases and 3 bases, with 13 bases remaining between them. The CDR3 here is CSAASVNYEQYF. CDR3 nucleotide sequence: TGCAGCGCCGCGTCGGTAAACTACGAGCAGTACTTC.

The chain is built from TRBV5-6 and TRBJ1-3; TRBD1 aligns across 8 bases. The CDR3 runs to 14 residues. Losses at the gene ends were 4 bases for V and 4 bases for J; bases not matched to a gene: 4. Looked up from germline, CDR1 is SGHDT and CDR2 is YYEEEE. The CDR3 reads CASSRQGAGNTIYF. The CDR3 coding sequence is TGTGCCAGCAGCCGTCAGGGGGCGGGAAACACCATATATTTT.

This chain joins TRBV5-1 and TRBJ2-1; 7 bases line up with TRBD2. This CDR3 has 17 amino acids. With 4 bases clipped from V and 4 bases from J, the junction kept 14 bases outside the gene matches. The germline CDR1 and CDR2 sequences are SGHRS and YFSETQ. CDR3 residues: CASSPSPPAGRYNEQFF. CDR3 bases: TGCGCCAGCAGCCCCTCGCCCCCAGCGGGGAGGTACAATGAGCAGTTCTTC.

The CDR3 bases are TGTGCCTACAGGGATTCGGTATTCGGCTACACCTTC. Translation: CAYRDSVFGYTF. The chain has TRBV25-1 and TRBJ1-2, with TRBD1 as a possible D gene (6 bases). The CDR3 runs to 12 residues. Deletions cut 11 bases from V and 8 bases from J, with 18 bases between. Germline CDR1 and CDR2: MGHDK and SYGVNS.

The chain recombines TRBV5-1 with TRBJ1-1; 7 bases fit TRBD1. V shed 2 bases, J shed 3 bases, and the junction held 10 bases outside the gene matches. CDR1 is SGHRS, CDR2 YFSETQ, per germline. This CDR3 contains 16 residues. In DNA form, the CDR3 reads TGCGCCAGCAGCTTACTCCACGGGCAGGGGGACACTGAAGCTTTCTTT. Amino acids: CASSLLHGQGDTEAFF.

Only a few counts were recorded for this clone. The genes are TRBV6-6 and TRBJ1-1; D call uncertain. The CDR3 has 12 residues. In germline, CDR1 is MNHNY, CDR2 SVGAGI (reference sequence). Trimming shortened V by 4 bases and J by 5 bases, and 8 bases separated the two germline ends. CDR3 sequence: CASSSLRTEAFF. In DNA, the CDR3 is TGTGCCAGCAGTTCCTTACGGACTGAAGCTTTCTTT.

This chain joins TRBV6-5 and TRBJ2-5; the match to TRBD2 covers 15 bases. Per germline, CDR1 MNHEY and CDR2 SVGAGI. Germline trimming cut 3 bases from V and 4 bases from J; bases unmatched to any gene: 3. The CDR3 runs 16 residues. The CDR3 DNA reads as TGTGCCAGCAGTTATGGGACTAGCGGGAGGAGAGAGACCCAGTACTTC. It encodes CASSYGTSGRRETQYF.

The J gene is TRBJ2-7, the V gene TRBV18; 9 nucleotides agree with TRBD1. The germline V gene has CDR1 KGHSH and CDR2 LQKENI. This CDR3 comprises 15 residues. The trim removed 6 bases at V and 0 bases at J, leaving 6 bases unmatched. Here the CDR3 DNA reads TGTGCCAGCTCTTCGGACAGGGGAAGCTCCTACGAGCAGTACTTC. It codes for CASSSDRGSSYEQYF.

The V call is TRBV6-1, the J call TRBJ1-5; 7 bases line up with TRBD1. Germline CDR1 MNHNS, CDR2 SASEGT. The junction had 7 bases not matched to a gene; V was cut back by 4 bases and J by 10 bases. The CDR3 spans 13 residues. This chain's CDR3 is CASSATGVYPQHF. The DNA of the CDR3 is TGTGCCAGCAGTGCTACAGGGGTCTATCCCCAGCATTTT.

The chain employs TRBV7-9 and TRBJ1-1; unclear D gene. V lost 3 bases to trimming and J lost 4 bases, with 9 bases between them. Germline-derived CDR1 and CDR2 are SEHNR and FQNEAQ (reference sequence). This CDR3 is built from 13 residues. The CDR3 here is CASSFGEGTEAFF. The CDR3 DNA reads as TGTGCCAGCAGCTTCGGGGAGGGCACTGAAGCTTTCTTT.

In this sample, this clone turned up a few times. CDR3 DNA sequence: TGCGCCAGCAGCCAAGACCTCTGGGACAGGGATAAATACGAGCAGTACTTC. The encoded protein is CASSQDLWDRDKYEQYF. The chain has TRBV4-1 and TRBJ2-7; TRBD1 matches 9 bases. The CDR3 runs 17 residues. Trimming removed 0 bases from V and 4 bases from J; junction bases left unmatched: 10. Germline V gives CDR1 MGHRA, CDR2 YSYEKL.

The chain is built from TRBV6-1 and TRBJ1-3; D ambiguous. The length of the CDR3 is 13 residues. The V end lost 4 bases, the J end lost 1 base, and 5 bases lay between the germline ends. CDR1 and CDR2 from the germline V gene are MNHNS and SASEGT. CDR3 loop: CASSGHSGNTIYF. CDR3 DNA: TGTGCCAGCAGTGGTCATTCTGGAAACACCATATATTTT.

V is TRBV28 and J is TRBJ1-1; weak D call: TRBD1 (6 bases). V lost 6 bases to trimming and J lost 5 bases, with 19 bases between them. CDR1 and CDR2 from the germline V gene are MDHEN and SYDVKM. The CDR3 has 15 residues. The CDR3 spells CASRWAGGLVTEAFF. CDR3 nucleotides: TGTGCCAGCAGGTGGGCGGGGGGCCTTGTTACTGAAGCTTTCTTT.

The CDR3 loop reads CASNPWATPNYGYTF. Written as DNA, the CDR3 is TGTGCCAGTAATCCCTGGGCCACTCCTAACTATGGCTACACCTTC. The gene calls are TRBV19 and TRBJ1-2; D is undetermined. Germline V gene data show CDR1 as LNHDA and CDR2 as SQIVND (reference sequence). The CDR3 consists of 15 residues. Deletions cut 7 bases from V and 0 bases from J, with 15 bases between.

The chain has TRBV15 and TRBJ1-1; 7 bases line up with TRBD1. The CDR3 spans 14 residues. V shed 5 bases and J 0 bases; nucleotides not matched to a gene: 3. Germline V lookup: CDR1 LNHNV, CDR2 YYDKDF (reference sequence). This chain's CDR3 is CATSRRGMNTEAFF. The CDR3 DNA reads TGTGCCACCAGCCGCAGGGGGATGAACACTGAAGCTTTCTTT. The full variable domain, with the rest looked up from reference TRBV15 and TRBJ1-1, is DAMVIQNPRYQVTQFGKPVTLSCSQTLNHNVMYWYQQKSSQAPKLLFHYYDKDFNNEADTPDNFQSRRPNTSFCFLDIRSPGLGDTAMYLCATSRRGMNTEAFFGQGTRLTVV.